Presented here are 12 T cell receptor beta chains from one specimen sequenced in a study of beta chain features in type 1 diabetes (dated by TCRdb to the late 2010s). Libraries were made using the immunoSEQ multiplex PCR assay. All of the isolated RNA was reverse transcribed with the High Capacity cDNA Reverse Transcription Kit, so expressed TCRB transcripts were sequenced. Sourced from immuneACCESS, this table was stored by TCRdb with only in-frame sequences that have V and J called. A share of the clones is absent; for the studies checked, an unresolved V gene accounts for under half, and the remainder has no known explanation. The sample table lists roughly 250,000 clones, 68% of them with a count of one. The ten largest clones add up to about 0.05% of the sample. Specimen: naive CD4+ T cells from blood. The sample's cell subset or site, from its label and the paper: true naive CD4+ T cells. These receptors all come from a man under 40 in good health.

This chain uses TRBV29-1 with TRBJ2-5; 11 nucleotides line up with TRBD1. The length of the CDR3 is 13 residues. The V gene's germline CDR1 is SQVTM and CDR2 ANQGSEA. Trimming took 6 bases from V and 5 from J; bases not matched to a gene: 5. The CDR3, as DNA: TGCAGCGTGGACAGGGGGCGCGCGGAGACCCAGTACTTC. As protein: CSVDRGRAETQYF.

In the case of this clone: A much bigger clone sits one base away, suggesting this may be a read error. Other nucleotide sequences in the sample specify the same CDR3. The genes are TRBV28 and TRBJ2-1, with D uncertain. CDR3 length: 11 residues. Germline V gene sequence: CDR1 MDHEN, CDR2 SYDVKM. V was clipped by 6 bases and J by 2 bases, with 2 bases between them. The CDR3 protein is CASSPYNEQFF. The CDR3 DNA reads as TGTGCCAGCAGCCCCTACAATGAGCAGTTCTTC.

The gene calls are TRBV28 and TRBJ2-7; 8 bases match TRBD2. V shed 9 bases and J 3 bases; nucleotides not matched to a gene: 13. Germline CDR1 reads MDHEN; CDR2 reads SYDVKM. The CDR3 extends over 15 amino acids. The DNA of the CDR3 is TGTGCCAGTCCCGCGGCGGGAGGCAAGAACTACGAGCAGTACTTC. Encoded protein: CASPAAGGKNYEQYF. Full variable domain (outside the CDR3, taken from reference TRBV28 and TRBJ2-7): DVKVTQSSRYLVKRTGEKVFLECVQDMDHENMFWYRQDPGLGLRLIYFSYDVKMKEKGDIPEGYSVSREKKERFSLILESASTNQTSMYLCASPAAGGKNYEQYFGPGTRLTVT.

This chain uses TRBV18 with TRBJ2-7, with 7 nucleotides matching TRBD1. CDR1 KGHSH and CDR2 LQKENI come from the germline V gene. J lost 0 bases, V lost 3 bases, and 8 bases had no gene match. This CDR3 is built from 16 residues. The DNA of the CDR3 is TGTGCCAGCTCACCCGCTCCGGGACAGCACTCCTACGAGCAGTACTTC. Protein: CASSPAPGQHSYEQYF.

This chain connects TRBV30 to TRBJ2-1; D gene ambiguous. Germline CDR1 reads GTSNPN; CDR2 reads SVGIG (reference sequence). The V and J ends lost 1 base and 6 bases respectively, with 4 bases between them. The CDR3 sequence is 11 residues long. The CDR3 region is CAWSAVNEQFF. The DNA of the CDR3 is TGTGCCTGGAGTGCGGTCAATGAGCAGTTCTTC.

This sequence joins TRBV4-3 and TRBJ2-7, with 8 nucleotides matching TRBD2. This CDR3 comprises 15 residues. V was pared by 0 bases and J by 0 bases, with 1 base of the junction left unmatched. Germline lookup yields CDR1 LGHNA and CDR2 YSLEER. CDR3 sequence: CASSQEGLGSYEQYF. The CDR3 DNA reads as TGCGCCAGCAGCCAAGAGGGACTAGGCTCCTACGAGCAGTACTTC.

Remarks on this clone: Additional DNA sequences in this sample encode the identical CDR3. CDR3 amino acids: CAWSYSYEQYF. The CDR3, as DNA: TGTGCCTGGAGTTACAGCTACGAGCAGTACTTC. The rearrangement links TRBV30 to TRBJ2-7; D remains unclear. Germline assignment: CDR1 GTSNPN and CDR2 SVGIG (reference sequence). This CDR3 spans 11 amino acids. V lost 2 bases, J lost 3 bases, and 5 bases lay in between.

For this clone: At the DNA level, this CDR3 is encoded by other sequences in the same sample as well. V usage is TRBV7-2 and J usage is TRBJ2-2, with D hard to call. This CDR3 contains 12 residues. V dropped 3 bases and J dropped 8 bases, with 7 bases sitting between them. Per the germline V gene, CDR1 is SGHTA and CDR2 is FQGNSA. The CDR3 is CASSFWSGELFF. The CDR3 coding sequence is TGTGCCAGCAGCTTCTGGTCTGGGGAGCTGTTTTTT.

This clone was observed a handful of times. CDR3: CASSVGSPRVVNEQFF. CDR3 nucleotide sequence: TGTGCCAGCAGCGTAGGATCCCCCAGGGTGGTCAATGAGCAGTTCTTC. V is TRBV9 and J is TRBJ2-1; D might be TRBD1 (5 bases). The CDR3 spans 16 residues. Germline V lookup: CDR1 SGDLS, CDR2 YYNGEE. V lost 0 bases, J lost 6 bases, and 16 bases lay in between.

The chain uses TRBV2 and TRBJ2-5; D is uncertain. The germline gives CDR1 SNHLY, CDR2 FYNNEI. The CDR3 is 13 amino acids. V was cut by 7 bases and J by 4 bases, with 13 bases left in between. Written as DNA, the CDR3 is TGTGCCAGCAAGCATCCTGGACGAGAGACCCAGTACTTC. Its protein product is CASKHPGRETQYF.

J is TRBJ2-1 and V is TRBV7-2, with D possibly TRBD2 on 6 matching bases. V was clipped by 5 bases and J by 0 bases, with 11 bases between them. Looked up from germline, CDR1 is SGHTA and CDR2 is FQGNSA. The CDR3 loop spans 15 amino acids. Here the CDR3 reads CASSQRASSYNEQFF. CDR3 coding DNA: TGTGCCAGCAGCCAGCGGGCTAGCTCCTACAATGAGCAGTTCTTC.

There are a few counts of this clone. Different DNA sequences within this sample yield the same CDR3. The rearrangement joins TRBV29-1 to TRBJ1-1; the D gene is possibly TRBD1 (6 bases). The germline V gene encodes CDR1 SQVTM and CDR2 ANQGSEA. V was pared by 4 bases and J by 0 bases, with 9 bases between. The CDR3 has 13 residues. CDR3: CSVAGVMNTEAFF. The CDR3 DNA reads as TGCAGCGTTGCAGGGGTCATGAACACTGAAGCTTTCTTT.